These 19 T cell receptor beta chains were all obtained from the same sample, sequenced in a study of cytomegalovirus exposure and HLA in healthy donors. Vbeta (60) and Jbeta (13) primers were used in the PCR. The table came from immunoSEQ multiplex PCR; TCRdb's copy has only in-frame clones and leaves some out. Of 110,000 to 150,000 clones in the sample, 80% to 85% are singletons; the top ten hold approximately 2.7%. The source material was PBMCs. These receptors all come from a boy aged 2 to 10 in good health and CMV-seronegative.

The rearrangement uses TRBV7-9 and TRBJ2-7, with TRBD2 matching 14 bases. Looked up from germline, CDR1 is SEHNR and CDR2 is FQNEAQ (reference sequence). The CDR3 is made up of 19 amino acids. V dropped 3 bases and J dropped 5; count of bases not matched to a gene: 15. The CDR3 DNA reads TGTGCCAGCAGCTTTGCGGGACAGGGACTAGCGGGGGACTGGCACGAGCAGTACTTC. Translating gives CASSFAGQGLAGDWHEQYF.

The chain is built from TRBV6-6 and TRBJ1-5; D call uncertain. This CDR3 contains 16 residues. Between the trimmed V and J ends, which lost 2 bases and 3 bases, there was a span of 14 bases. Germline CDR1 reads MNHNY; CDR2 reads SVGAGI (reference sequence). The CDR3 here is CASSYGRAHFNQPQHF. The CDR3 nucleotides read TGTGCCAGCAGTTACGGGAGGGCCCACTTCAATCAGCCCCAGCATTTT.

This clone was detected once. The V and J genes are TRBV6-6 and TRBJ1-1; weak D call: TRBD1 (6 bases). V lost 4 bases and J lost 8, with 20 bases in between. This CDR3 contains 15 residues. Germline loops: CDR1 MNHNY, CDR2 SVGAGI (reference sequence). CDR3: CASSSDRTGSPEAFF. CDR3 in DNA: TGTGCCAGCAGTTCGGATCGTACAGGGAGCCCCGAAGCTTTCTTT.

This rearrangement joins TRBV12-5 to TRBJ2-7; TRBD1 matches at 10 bases. The trim removed 0 bases at V and 2 bases at J, leaving 16 bases unmatched. Germline-derived CDR1 and CDR2 are LGHNT and FRNRAP. The CDR3 sequence is 20 residues long. The CDR3 bases are TGTGCTAGTGGTTTGGTCCTAGAGGGGTTCCGGACAGGGGGGACCTACGAGCAGTACTTC. Protein: CASGLVLEGFRTGGTYEQYF.

CDR3 residues: CASSQVPRIAGGVYTDTQYF. CDR3 coding DNA: TGTGCCAGCAGCCAAGTCCCTCGGATAGCGGGGGGGGTTTACACAGATACGCAGTATTTT. V gene TRBV14 combines with J gene TRBJ2-3, with TRBD2 matching over 11 bases. The CDR3 sequence is 20 residues long. The germline V gene has CDR1 SGHDN and CDR2 FVKESK. The junction had 14 bases not matched to a gene; V was cut back by 1 base and J by 2 bases. Full variable domain (outside the CDR3, taken from reference TRBV14 and TRBJ2-3): EAGVTQFPSHSVIEKGQTVTLRCDPISGHDNLYWYRRVMGKEIKFLLHFVKESKQDESGMPNNRFLAERTGGTYSTLKVQPAELEDSGVYFCASSQVPRIAGGVYTDTQYFGPGTRLTVL.

This chain joins TRBV18 and TRBJ2-5; no firm D call. In germline, CDR1 is KGHSH, CDR2 LQKENI. Trimming removed 3 bases at V and 2 bases at J, with 10 bases between. The CDR3 sequence is 14 residues long. The CDR3 DNA follows: TGTGCCAGCTCACCCTGGGCCATGCAAGAGACCCAGTACTTC. It yields the protein CASSPWAMQETQYF. The full variable domain, with the rest looked up from reference TRBV18 and TRBJ2-5, is NAGVMQNPRHLVRRRGQEARLRCSPMKGHSHVYWYRQLPEEGLKFMVYLQKENIIDESGMPKERFSAEFPKEGPSILRIQQVVRGDSAAYFCASSPWAMQETQYFGPGTRLLVL.

V usage is TRBV4-2 and J usage is TRBJ2-1; a possible D gene is TRBD2 (6 bases). CDR1 is LGHNA and CDR2 is YNFKEQ in the germline V gene. This CDR3 is built from 15 residues. Trimming left V 0 bases short and J 6 bases short, with 12 bases between. The CDR3 DNA sequence: TGTGCCAGCAGCCAAGATAGGCGGGGCATCAATGAGCAGTTCTTC. Translation gives CASSQDRRGINEQFF.

The V and J genes are TRBV7-3 and TRBJ1-1; D is possibly TRBD1 (5 bases). Germline lookup yields CDR1 SGHTA and CDR2 FQGTGA. V was cut by 1 base and J by 1 base, with 10 bases left in between. CDR3 length: 15 residues. The CDR3 nucleotides read TGTGCCAGCAGCTTAAATCCGACAGCGAACACTGAAGCTTTCTTT. Translating it yields CASSLNPTANTEAFF.

The J gene is TRBJ1-6, the V gene TRBV5-1, with 8 bases identical to TRBD1. In germline, CDR1 is SGHRS, CDR2 YFSETQ. CDR3 length equals 16 residues. After removal of 4 bases from V and 6 bases from J, the junction contained 9 bases not matched to a gene. The CDR3 loop is CASSEPQGAGNSPLHF. The CDR3 bases are TGCGCCAGCAGCGAACCCCAGGGGGCAGGTAATTCACCCCTCCACTTT.

The chain carries TRBV2 and TRBJ1-2; D perhaps matches TRBD1 (5 bases). Trimming removed 3 bases from V and 0 bases from J, with 8 bases in between. Germline lookup yields CDR1 SNHLY and CDR2 FYNNEI. This CDR3 contains 14 residues. CDR3 bases: TGTGCCAGCAGTGACAGGGCCTCTAACTATGGCTACACCTTC. Translation gives CASSDRASNYGYTF.

This chain connects TRBV7-9 to TRBJ2-7, with 10 nucleotides matching TRBD2. Germline V gives CDR1 SEHNR, CDR2 FQNEAQ (reference sequence). The CDR3 is 15 residues long. Germline trimming cut 1 base from V and 7 bases from J; bases unmatched to any gene: 7. The CDR3 DNA is TGTGCCAGCAGCTTAGACAGTACTAGCGGGAAGGAGCAGTACTTC. Translating it yields CASSLDSTSGKEQYF.

The gene calls are TRBV28 and TRBJ2-1, with 15 bases that match TRBD2. The J segment lost 6 bases and the V segment lost 9 bases, leaving 6 bases of the junction unmatched. This CDR3 has 15 residues. Germline assignment: CDR1 MDHEN and CDR2 SYDVKM. The CDR3 here is CASTGLAGGSNEQFF. In nucleotides, the CDR3 is TGTGCCAGTACGGGACTAGCGGGGGGTTCCAATGAGCAGTTCTTC.

J is TRBJ2-1 and V is TRBV4-3; 11 positions agree with TRBD2. The CDR3 consists of 16 residues. Trimming removed 3 bases from V and 4 bases from J; junction bases left unmatched: 5. Looked up from germline, CDR1 is LGHNA and CDR2 is YSLEER. The CDR3 bases are TGCGCCAGCAGCCACCCGGGACTAGCGGATTACAATGAGCAGTTCTTC. This encodes CASSHPGLADYNEQFF.

The chain employs TRBV5-1 and TRBJ2-1; 9 bases fit TRBD2. The V and J ends lost 5 bases and 4 bases, in that order; junction bases with no gene match: 4. Germline V gene lookup returns CDR1 SGHRS and CDR2 YFSETQ. CDR3 length equals 14 residues. Here the CDR3 DNA reads TGCGCCAGCAGTGTCGGACTAGCGTACAATGAGCAGTTCTTC. This translates into CASSVGLAYNEQFF.

Worth noting for this clone: Compared with germline, one end of the junction differs, possibly owing to a read error. This chain connects TRBV29-1 to TRBJ1-2, with 7 bases lining up with TRBD1. Germline values: CDR1 SQVTM, CDR2 ANQGSEA. The CDR3 consists of 17 residues. DNA of the CDR3: TGCAGCGCCAGCGACAGGGATCCACTCTTAACTAACTATGGTTACACCTTC. Encoded protein: CSASDRDPLLTNYGYTF.

The J gene is TRBJ2-5, the V gene TRBV21-1; no DNA check was done on the table's D call, TRBD2. TRBV21-1 is a listed pseudogene. The CDR3 covers 20 residues. The DNA for the CDR3 is TGTGCCAGCAGCAAATGCTGGCTAGCGGGAGCATTGGGAAGAGTAGAGACCCAGTACTTC. The encoded protein is CASSKCWLAGALGRVETQYF.

The V and J genes are TRBV5-4 and TRBJ1-1; no clear D. Germline loops: CDR1 SGHNT, CDR2 YYREEE (reference sequence). V was cut by 2 bases and J by 0 bases, with 8 bases left in between. CDR3 length: 14 residues. The CDR3 loop is CASSLRTLNTEAFF. CDR3 nucleotides: TGTGCCAGCAGCTTAAGGACTTTGAACACTGAAGCTTTCTTT.

The chain combines TRBV5-4 with TRBJ2-7; 10 nucleotides align to TRBD2. V shed 4 bases, J shed 1 base, and the junction held 17 bases outside the gene matches. Per the germline V gene, CDR1 is SGHNT and CDR2 is YYREEE (reference sequence). The CDR3 contains 19 residues. CDR3 residues: CASSPIVRRASGRSYEQYF. For the CDR3, the DNA is TGTGCCAGCAGCCCCATAGTCCGCAGGGCTAGCGGGAGATCCTACGAGCAGTACTTC.

The V gene is TRBV6-1, the J gene TRBJ1-5, with 8 bases that match TRBD1. The CDR3 length is 16 residues. Germline V gene sequence: CDR1 MNHNS, CDR2 SASEGT. V was clipped by 2 bases and J by 5 bases; unmatched bases: 8. CDR3 nucleotide sequence: TGTGCCAGCAGTGAATGGATGGACAGGGATGATCAGCCCCAGCATTTT. This codes for CASSEWMDRDDQPQHF.